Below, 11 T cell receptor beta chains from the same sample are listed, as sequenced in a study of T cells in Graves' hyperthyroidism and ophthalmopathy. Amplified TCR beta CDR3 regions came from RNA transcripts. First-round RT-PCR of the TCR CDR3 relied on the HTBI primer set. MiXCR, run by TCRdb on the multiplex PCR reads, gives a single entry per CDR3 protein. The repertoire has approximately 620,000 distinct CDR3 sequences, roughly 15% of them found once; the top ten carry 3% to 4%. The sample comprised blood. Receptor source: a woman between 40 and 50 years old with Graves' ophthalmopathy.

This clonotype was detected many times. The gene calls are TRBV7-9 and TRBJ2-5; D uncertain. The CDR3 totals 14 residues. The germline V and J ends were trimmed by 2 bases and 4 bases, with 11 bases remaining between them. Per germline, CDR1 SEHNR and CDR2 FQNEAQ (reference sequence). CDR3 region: CASSLYEVGETQYF. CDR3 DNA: TGTGCCAGCAGCTTATATGAGGTCGGAGAGACCCAGTACTTC.

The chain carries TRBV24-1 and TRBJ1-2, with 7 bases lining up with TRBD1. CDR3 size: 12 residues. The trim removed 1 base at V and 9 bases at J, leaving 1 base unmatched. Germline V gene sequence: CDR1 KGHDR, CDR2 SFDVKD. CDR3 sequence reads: CATSDLQGSYTF. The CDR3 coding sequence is TGTGCCACCAGTGATTTACAGGGGAGCTACACCTTC.

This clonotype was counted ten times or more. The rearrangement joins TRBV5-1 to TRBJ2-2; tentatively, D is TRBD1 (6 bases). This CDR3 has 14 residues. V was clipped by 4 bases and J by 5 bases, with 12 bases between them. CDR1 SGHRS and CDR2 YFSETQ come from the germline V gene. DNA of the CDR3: TGCGCCAGCAGCCCCGGACAGCCGACCGGGGAGCTGTTTTTT. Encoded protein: CASSPGQPTGELFF.

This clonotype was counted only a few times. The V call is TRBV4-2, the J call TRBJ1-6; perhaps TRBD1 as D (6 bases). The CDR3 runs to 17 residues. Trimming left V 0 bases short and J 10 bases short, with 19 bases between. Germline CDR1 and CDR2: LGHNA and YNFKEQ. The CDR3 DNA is TGTGCCAGCAGCCAAGAAGGGGGGGGGGTACAGGGCTCACCCCTCCACTTT. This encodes CASSQEGGGVQGSPLHF.

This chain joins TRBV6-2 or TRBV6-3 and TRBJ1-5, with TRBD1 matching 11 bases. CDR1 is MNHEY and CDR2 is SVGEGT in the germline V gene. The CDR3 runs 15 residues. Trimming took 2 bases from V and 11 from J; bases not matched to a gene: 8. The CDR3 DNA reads TGTGCCAGCAGTTACGCCCTGGGGACAGGGGGGTCCCAGCATTTT. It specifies CASSYALGTGGSQHF.

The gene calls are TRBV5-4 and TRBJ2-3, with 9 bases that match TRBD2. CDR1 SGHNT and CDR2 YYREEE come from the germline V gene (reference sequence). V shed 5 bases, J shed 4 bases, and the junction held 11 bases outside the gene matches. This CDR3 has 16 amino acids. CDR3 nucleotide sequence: TGTGCCAGCAGTTTCCGGTCTAGCGGGGCCTCAGATACGCAGTATTTT. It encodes CASSFRSSGASDTQYF.

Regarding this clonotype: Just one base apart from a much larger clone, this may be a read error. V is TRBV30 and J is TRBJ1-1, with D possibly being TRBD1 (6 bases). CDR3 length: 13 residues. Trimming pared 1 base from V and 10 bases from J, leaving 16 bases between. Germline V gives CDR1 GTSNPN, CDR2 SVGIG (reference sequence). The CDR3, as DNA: TGTGCCTGGAGTGGGACAGAGGATACGGCAGCTTTCTTT. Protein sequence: CAWSGTEDTAAFF.

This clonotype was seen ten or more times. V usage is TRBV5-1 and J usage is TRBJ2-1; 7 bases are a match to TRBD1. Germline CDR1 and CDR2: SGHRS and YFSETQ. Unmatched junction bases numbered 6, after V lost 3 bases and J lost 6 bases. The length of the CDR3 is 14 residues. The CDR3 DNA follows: TGCGCCAGCAGCTCCAAAACAGGGGTCAATGAGCAGTTCTTC. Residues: CASSSKTGVNEQFF.

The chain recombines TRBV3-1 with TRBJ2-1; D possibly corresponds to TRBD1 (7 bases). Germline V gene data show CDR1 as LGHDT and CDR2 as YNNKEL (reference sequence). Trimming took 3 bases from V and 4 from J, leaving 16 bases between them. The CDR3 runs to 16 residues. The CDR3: CASSQPRGAGYNEQFF. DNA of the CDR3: TGTGCCAGCAGCCAGCCCAGGGGGGCAGGGTACAATGAGCAGTTCTTC.

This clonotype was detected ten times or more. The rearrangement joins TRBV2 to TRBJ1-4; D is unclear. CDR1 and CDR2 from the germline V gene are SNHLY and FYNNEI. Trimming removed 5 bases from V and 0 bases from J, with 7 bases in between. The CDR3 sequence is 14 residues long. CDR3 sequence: CASSPDATNEKLFF. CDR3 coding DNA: TGTGCCAGCAGTCCTGATGCAACTAATGAAAAACTGTTTTTT.

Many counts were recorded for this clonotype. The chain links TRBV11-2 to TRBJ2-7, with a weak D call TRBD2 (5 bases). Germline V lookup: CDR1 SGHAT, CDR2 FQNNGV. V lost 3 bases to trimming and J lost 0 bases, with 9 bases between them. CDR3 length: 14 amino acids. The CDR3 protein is CASSFRDISYEQYF. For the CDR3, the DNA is TGTGCCAGCAGCTTCCGGGATATCTCCTACGAGCAGTACTTC.